This T cell receptor (beta chain) was retrieved from a study of T cells in Graves' hyperthyroidism and ophthalmopathy. This clonotype was counted only a few times. Diagnostic assessment was based on clinical symptoms, serum thyroxine and TRAb, thyroid ultrasound and orbital computed tomography. RNA transcripts yielded amplified TCR beta CDR3 regions. During a first-round RT-PCR of the TCR CDR3, the HTBI primer set was used. TCRdb re-called the multiplex PCR reads through MiXCR, storing one row per CDR3 protein. The table records around 240,000 distinct CDR3 sequences, over 15% of them present only once. Trimming shortened V by 1 base and J by 2 bases, and 12 bases separated the two germline ends. CDR1 and CDR2 from the germline V gene are LGHNA and YSLEER. The CDR3 contains 15 residues.

Specimen: blood. The V gene is TRBV4-3, the J gene TRBJ2-7; D possibly corresponds to TRBD2 (5 bases). The receptor was isolated from a woman in her late teens or twenties with Graves' ophthalmopathy. Here the CDR3 DNA reads TGCGCCAGCAGCCAAGGGAGGCAGCTCCCCTACGAGCAGTACTTC. The encoded protein is CASSQGRQLPYEQYF.